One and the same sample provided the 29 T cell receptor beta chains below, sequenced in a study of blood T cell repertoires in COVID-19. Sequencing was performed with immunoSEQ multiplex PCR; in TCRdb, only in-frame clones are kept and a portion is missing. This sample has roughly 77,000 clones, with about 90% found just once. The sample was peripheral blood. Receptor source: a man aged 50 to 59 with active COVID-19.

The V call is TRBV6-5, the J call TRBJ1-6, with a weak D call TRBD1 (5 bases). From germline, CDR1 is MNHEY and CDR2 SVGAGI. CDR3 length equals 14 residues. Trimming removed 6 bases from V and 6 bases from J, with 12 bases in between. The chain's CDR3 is CASSPRVSNSPLHF. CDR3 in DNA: TGTGCCAGCAGCCCCAGGGTGTCTAATTCACCCCTCCACTTT.

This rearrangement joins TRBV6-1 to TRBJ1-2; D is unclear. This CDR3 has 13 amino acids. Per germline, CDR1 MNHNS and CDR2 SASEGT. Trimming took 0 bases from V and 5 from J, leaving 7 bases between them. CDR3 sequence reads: CASSEARDYGYTF. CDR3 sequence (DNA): TGTGCCAGCAGTGAAGCGCGGGATTATGGCTACACCTTC.

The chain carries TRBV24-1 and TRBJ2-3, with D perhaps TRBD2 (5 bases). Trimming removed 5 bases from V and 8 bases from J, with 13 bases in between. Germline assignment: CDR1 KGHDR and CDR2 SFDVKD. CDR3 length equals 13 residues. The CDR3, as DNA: TGTGCCACCAGTGTCCTCGGGGTGGCTACGCAGTATTTT. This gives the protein CATSVLGVATQYF.

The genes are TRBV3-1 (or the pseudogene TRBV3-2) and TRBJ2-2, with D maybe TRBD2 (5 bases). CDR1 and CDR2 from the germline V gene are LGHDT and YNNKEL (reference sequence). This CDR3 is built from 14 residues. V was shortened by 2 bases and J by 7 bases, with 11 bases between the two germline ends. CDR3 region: CASSQRESSGELFF. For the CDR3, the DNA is TGTGCCAGCAGCCAAAGGGAGAGCAGCGGGGAGCTGTTTTTT.

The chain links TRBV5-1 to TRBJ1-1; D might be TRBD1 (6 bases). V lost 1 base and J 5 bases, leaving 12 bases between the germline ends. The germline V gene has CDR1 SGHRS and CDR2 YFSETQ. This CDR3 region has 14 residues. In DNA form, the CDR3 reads TGCGCCAGCAGCTTGTCAGGGGCCGAAACTGAAGCTTTCTTT. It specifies CASSLSGAETEAFF.

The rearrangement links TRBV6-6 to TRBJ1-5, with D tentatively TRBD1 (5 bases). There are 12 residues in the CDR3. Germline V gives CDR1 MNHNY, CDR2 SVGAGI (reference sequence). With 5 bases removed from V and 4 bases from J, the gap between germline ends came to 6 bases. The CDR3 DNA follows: TGTGCCAGCAGTACAGGAAATCAGCCCCAGCATTTT. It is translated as CASSTGNQPQHF.

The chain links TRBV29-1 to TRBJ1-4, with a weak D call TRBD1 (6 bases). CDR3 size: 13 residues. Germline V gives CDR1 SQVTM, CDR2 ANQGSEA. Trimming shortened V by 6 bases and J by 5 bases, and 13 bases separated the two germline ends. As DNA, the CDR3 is TGCAGCGTAGAGGGGGTGGGGAATGAAAAACTGTTTTTT. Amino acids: CSVEGVGNEKLFF.

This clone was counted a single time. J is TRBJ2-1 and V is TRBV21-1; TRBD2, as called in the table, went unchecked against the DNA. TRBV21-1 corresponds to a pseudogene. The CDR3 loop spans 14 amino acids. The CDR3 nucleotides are TGTGCCAGCAGCAACGTCTGGACTAGCGATGAGCAGTTCTTC. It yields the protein CASSNVWTSDEQFF.

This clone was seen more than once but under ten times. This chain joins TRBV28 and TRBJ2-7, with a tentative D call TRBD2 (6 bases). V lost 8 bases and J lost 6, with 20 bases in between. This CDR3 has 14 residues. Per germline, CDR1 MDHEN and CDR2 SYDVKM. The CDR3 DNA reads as TGTGCCAGCTGCGGGGTGCCCCGTATAAGCGAGCAGTACTTC. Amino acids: CASCGVPRISEQYF. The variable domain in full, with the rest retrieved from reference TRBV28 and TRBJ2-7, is DVKVTQSSRYLVKRTGEKVFLECVQDMDHENMFWYRQDPGLGLRLIYFSYDVKMKEKGDIPEGYSVSREKKERFSLILESASTNQTSMYLCASCGVPRISEQYFGPGTRLTVT.

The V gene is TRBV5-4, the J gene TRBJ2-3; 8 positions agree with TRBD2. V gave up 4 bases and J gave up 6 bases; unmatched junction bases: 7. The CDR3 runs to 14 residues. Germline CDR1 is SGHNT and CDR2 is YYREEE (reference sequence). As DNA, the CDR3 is TGTGCCAGCAGCCTATGGACTAGCTCTGATACGCAGTATTTT. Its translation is CASSLWTSSDTQYF.

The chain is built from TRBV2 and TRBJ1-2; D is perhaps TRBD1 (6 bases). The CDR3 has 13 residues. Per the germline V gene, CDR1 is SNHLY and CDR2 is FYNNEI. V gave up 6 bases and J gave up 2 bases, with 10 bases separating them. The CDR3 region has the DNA TGTGCCAGCAGAAGGGACATAAACTATGGCTACACCTTC. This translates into CASRRDINYGYTF. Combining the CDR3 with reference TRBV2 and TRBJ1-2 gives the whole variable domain EPEVTQTPSHQVTQMGQEVILRCVPISNHLYFYWYRQILGQKVEFLVSFYNNEISEKSEIFDDQFSVERPDGSNFTLKIRSTKLEDSAMYFCASRRDINYGYTFGSGTRLTVV.

This chain's CDR3 is CASRGGTGVVGYEQYF. The CDR3 DNA reads as TGTGCCAGCAGGGGGGGGACAGGGGTCGTTGGCTACGAGCAGTACTTC. The V gene is TRBV28, the J gene TRBJ2-7; 10 bases match TRBD1. CDR3 length equals 16 residues. Germline CDR1 is MDHEN and CDR2 is SYDVKM. Trimming at V came to 6 bases and at J to 3 bases, leaving 11 bases not matched to a gene.

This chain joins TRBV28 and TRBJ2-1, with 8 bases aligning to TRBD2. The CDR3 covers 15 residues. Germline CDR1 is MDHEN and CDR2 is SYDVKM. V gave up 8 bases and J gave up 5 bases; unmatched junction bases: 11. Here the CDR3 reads CASRGWRGANNEQFF. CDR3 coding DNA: TGTGCCAGCCGTGGGTGGCGGGGGGCGAACAATGAGCAGTTCTTC.

CDR3 region: CASASVSYEQYF. The CDR3 DNA reads as TGTGCCAGCGCCAGTGTCTCCTACGAGCAGTACTTC. The rearrangement joins TRBV28 to TRBJ2-7; D unclear. The CDR3 is 12 residues long. Germline CDR1 MDHEN, CDR2 SYDVKM. V gave up 8 bases and J gave up 0 bases, with 8 bases separating them.

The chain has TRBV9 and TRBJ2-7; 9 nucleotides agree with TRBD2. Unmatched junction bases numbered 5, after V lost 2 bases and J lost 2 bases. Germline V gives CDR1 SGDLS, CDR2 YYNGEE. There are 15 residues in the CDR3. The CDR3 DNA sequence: TGTGCCAGCAGCGTCTCAGCGGGAGGCCCCTACGAGCAGTACTTC. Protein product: CASSVSAGGPYEQYF. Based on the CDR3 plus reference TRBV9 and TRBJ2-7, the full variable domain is DSGVTQTPKHLITATGQRVTLRCSPRSGDLSVYWYQQSLDQGLQFLIQYYNGEERAKGNILERFSAQQFPDLHSELNLSSLELGDSALYFCASSVSAGGPYEQYFGPGTRLTVT.

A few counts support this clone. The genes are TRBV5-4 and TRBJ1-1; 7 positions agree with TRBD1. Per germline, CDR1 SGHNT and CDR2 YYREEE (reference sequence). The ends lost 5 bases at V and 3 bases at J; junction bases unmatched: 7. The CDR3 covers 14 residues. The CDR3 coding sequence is TGTGCCAGCAGTACACAGGGGTCGGACACTGAAGCTTTCTTT. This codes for CASSTQGSDTEAFF.

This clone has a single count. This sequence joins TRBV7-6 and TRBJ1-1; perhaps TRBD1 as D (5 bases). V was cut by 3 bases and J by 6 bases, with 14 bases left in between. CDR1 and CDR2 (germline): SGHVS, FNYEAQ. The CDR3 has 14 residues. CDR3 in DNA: TGTGCCAGCAGCTTTGCGCAGGGCGCACCTGAAGCTTTCTTT. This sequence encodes CASSFAQGAPEAFF.

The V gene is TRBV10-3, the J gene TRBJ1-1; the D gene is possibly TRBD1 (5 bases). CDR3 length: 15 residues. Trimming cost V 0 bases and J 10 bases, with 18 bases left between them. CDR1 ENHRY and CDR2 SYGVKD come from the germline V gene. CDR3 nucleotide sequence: TGTGCCATCAGTGAGTCGGGGGGTACCCAGCTGCGAGCTTTCTTT. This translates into CAISESGGTQLRAFF.

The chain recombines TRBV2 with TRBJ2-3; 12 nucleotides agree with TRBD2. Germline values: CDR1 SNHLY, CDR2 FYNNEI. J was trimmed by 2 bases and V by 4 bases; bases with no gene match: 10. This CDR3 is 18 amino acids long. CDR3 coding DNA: TGTGCCAGCAGTGTAGGCCGGCGACTAGCGGGAGACACAGATACGCAGTATTTT. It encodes CASSVGRRLAGDTDTQYF.

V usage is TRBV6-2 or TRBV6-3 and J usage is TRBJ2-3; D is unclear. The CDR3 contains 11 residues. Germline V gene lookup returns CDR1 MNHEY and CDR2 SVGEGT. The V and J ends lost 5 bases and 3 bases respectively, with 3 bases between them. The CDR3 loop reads CASSQTDTQYF. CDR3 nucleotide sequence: TGTGCCAGCAGTCAAACAGATACGCAGTATTTT.

DNA of the CDR3: TGTGCCAGCAGCTCTGGCGGGAACACTGAAGCTTTCTTT. Encoded protein: CASSSGGNTEAFF. The chain links TRBV11-3 to TRBJ1-1; D gene uncertain. Per the germline V gene, CDR1 is SGHNT and CDR2 is YENEEA. This CDR3 has 13 amino acids. Trimming took off 4 bases at V and 1 base at J, with 7 bases between the two ends.

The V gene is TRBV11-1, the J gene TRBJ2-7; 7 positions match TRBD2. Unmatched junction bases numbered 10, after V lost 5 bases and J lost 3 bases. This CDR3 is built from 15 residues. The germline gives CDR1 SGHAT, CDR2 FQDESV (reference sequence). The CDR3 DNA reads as TGTGCCAGCAGCCGGGCGGGGGTTTGGGACTACGAGCAGTACTTC. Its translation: CASSRAGVWDYEQYF.

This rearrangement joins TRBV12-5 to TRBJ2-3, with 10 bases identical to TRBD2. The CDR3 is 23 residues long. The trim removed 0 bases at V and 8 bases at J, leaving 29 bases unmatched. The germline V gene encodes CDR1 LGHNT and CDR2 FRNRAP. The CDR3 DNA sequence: TGTGCTAGTGGTTTGGTCCCAGCGACAGGGGATCTTAGCGGGAGGCCCCGAGCGGCTACGCAGTATTTT. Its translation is CASGLVPATGDLSGRPRAATQYF.

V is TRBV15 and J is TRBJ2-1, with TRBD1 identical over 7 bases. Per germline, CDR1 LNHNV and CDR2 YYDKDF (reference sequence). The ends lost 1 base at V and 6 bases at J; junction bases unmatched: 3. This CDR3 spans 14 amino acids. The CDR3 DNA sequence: TGTGCCACCAGCAGAGGGGGACAGTTCAATGAGCAGTTCTTC. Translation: CATSRGGQFNEQFF. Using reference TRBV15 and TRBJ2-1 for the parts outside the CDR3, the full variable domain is DAMVIQNPRYQVTQFGKPVTLSCSQTLNHNVMYWYQQKSSQAPKLLFHYYDKDFNNEADTPDNFQSRRPNTSFCFLDIRSPGLGDTAMYLCATSRGGQFNEQFFGPGTRLTVL.

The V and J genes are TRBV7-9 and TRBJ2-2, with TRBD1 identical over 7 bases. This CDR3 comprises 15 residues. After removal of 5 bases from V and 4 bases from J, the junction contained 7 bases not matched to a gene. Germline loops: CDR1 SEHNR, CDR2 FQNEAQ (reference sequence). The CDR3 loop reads CASSPGDRSTGELFF. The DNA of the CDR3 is TGTGCCAGCAGCCCTGGGGACAGAAGCACCGGGGAGCTGTTTTTT. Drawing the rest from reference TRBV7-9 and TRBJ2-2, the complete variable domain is DTGVSQNPRHKITKRGQNVTFRCDPISEHNRLYWYRQTLGQGPEFLTYFQNEAQLEKSRLLSDRFSAERPKGSFSTLEIQRTEQGDSAMYLCASSPGDRSTGELFFGEGSRLTVL.

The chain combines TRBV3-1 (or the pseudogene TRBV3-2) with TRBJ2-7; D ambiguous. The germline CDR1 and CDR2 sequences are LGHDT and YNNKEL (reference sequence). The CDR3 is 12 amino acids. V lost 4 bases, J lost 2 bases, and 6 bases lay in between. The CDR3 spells CASSLQTYEQYF. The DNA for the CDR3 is TGTGCCAGCAGCCTCCAGACCTACGAGCAGTACTTC.

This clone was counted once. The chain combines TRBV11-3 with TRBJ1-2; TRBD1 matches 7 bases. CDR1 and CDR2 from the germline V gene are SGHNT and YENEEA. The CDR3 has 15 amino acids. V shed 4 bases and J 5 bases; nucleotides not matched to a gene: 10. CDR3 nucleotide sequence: TGTGCCAGCAGCTCGGGACAGCCATTTCTTTATGGCTACACCTTC. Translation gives CASSSGQPFLYGYTF.

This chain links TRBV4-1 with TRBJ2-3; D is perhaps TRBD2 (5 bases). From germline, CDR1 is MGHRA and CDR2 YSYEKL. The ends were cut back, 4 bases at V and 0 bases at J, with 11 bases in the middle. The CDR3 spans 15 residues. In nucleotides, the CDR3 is TGCGCCAGCAGCCGAGTTGGAGGTAGCACAGATACGCAGTATTTT. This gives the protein CASSRVGGSTDTQYF.

CDR3 amino acids: CASSLDRREQYF. CDR3 coding DNA: TGTGCCAGCAGTTTAGACAGGCGGGAGCAGTACTTC. The chain employs TRBV5-6 and TRBJ2-7; possibly TRBD1 for D (6 bases). Germline V lookup: CDR1 SGHDT, CDR2 YYEEEE. The CDR3 spans 12 residues. Trimming removed 5 bases at V and 7 bases at J, with 13 bases between.